Below, 29 T cell receptor beta chains from the same sample are listed, as sequenced in a study of T cell responses to AZD1222 COVID-19 vaccine. The repertoire was sequenced with immunoSEQ multiplex PCR; TCRdb's copy has only in-frame clones and lacks some. The sample records tens of thousands of clones, roughly 90% being singletons. The sample in question was peripheral blood, obtained on day 0 of MenACWY control vaccination. The source of these receptors is an adult in good health.

The V call is TRBV6-5, the J call TRBJ2-1; D may be TRBD1 or TRBD2 (7 bases each). Trimming stripped 4 bases from V and 4 bases from J, with 14 bases between. This CDR3 is 15 amino acids long. The germline V gene encodes CDR1 MNHEY and CDR2 SVGAGI. In DNA form, the CDR3 reads TGTGCCAGCAGTTCTACAGGGGAGGGGTACAATGAGCAGTTCTTC. Its protein product is CASSSTGEGYNEQFF.

This chain links TRBV19 with TRBJ1-1; a weak D match, TRBD1 (6 bases). Trimming removed 1 base from V and 3 bases from J, with 15 bases in between. The germline gives CDR1 LNHDA, CDR2 SQIVND (reference sequence). The CDR3 has 16 amino acids. In DNA, the CDR3 is TGTGCCAGTAGTATAGGTTGGGGGGGCTCCGACACTGAAGCTTTCTTT. It yields the protein CASSIGWGGSDTEAFF.

V gene TRBV4-1 combines with J gene TRBJ2-5, with D hard to call. The CDR3 is 13 amino acids. The germline V gene encodes CDR1 MGHRA and CDR2 YSYEKL. The V and J ends lost 0 bases and 7 bases respectively, with 9 bases between them. The CDR3 loop is CASSQERSRTQYF. DNA for the CDR3: TGCGCCAGCAGCCAAGAGCGGTCCCGGACCCAGTACTTC.

V gene TRBV7-2 combines with J gene TRBJ1-3, with unresolved D. The length of the CDR3 is 15 residues. CDR1 and CDR2 (germline): SGHTA, FQGNSA. Trimming stripped 1 base from V and 4 bases from J, with 11 bases between. The CDR3 protein is CASSLGTVRGNTIYF. The CDR3 DNA reads TGTGCCAGCAGCTTAGGAACGGTCCGCGGAAACACCATATATTTT.

The chain couples TRBV7-2 to TRBJ2-5; tentatively, D is TRBD1 or TRBD2 (5 bases each). Germline assignment: CDR1 SGHTA and CDR2 FQGNSA. The CDR3 loop spans 14 amino acids. Trimming stripped 5 bases from V and 2 bases from J, with 12 bases between. This chain's CDR3 is CASSPLGAQETQYF. Written as DNA, the CDR3 is TGTGCCAGCAGCCCCCTCGGGGCGCAAGAGACCCAGTACTTC.

CDR3 in amino acids: CASIEEGAGDTQYF. DNA of the CDR3: TGTGCCAGCATCGAAGAAGGGGCAGGCGATACGCAGTATTTT. V is TRBV28 and J is TRBJ2-3, with D possibly being TRBD1 (5 bases). CDR3 length: 14 amino acids. Germline V CDR1 and CDR2: MDHEN, SYDVKM. The V end lost 7 bases, the J end lost 6 bases, and 17 bases lay between the germline ends.

V gene TRBV27 combines with J gene TRBJ2-7, with D perhaps matching TRBD2 (5 bases). Trimming pared 2 bases from V and 0 bases from J, leaving 14 bases between. Germline values: CDR1 MNHEY, CDR2 SMNVEV (reference sequence). The CDR3 runs to 16 residues. CDR3 residues: CASSLRAGIFSYEQYF. CDR3 in DNA: TGTGCCAGCAGTTTACGAGCCGGGATTTTCTCCTACGAGCAGTACTTC.

J is TRBJ2-3 and V is TRBV4-2; 13 positions agree with TRBD2. The V gene's germline CDR1 is LGHNA and CDR2 YNFKEQ. The CDR3 consists of 16 residues. After removal of 4 bases from V and 4 bases from J, the junction contained 5 bases not matched to a gene. The CDR3 region is CASSPRTSGGADTQYF. CDR3 DNA sequence: TGTGCCAGCAGCCCAAGAACTAGCGGGGGGGCAGATACGCAGTATTTT.

This chain links TRBV14 with TRBJ2-1, with TRBD2 matching 15 bases. This CDR3 is built from 21 residues. V trimming: 4 bases; J trimming: 2 bases; junction bases outside the gene matches: 15. Germline V gives CDR1 SGHDN, CDR2 FVKESK. CDR3 nucleotide sequence: TGTGCCAGCAGCCCCCGATGGTATGGGACTAGCGGGGGGCCTACCTACAATGAGCAGTTCTTC. Its translation: CASSPRWYGTSGGPTYNEQFF.

This chain links TRBV6-2 or TRBV6-3 with TRBJ2-3, with TRBD2 identical over 9 bases. With V trimmed by 1 base and J by 4 bases, 15 bases remained unmatched. The CDR3 consists of 19 residues. Germline V gives CDR1 MNHEY, CDR2 SVGEGT. In DNA form, the CDR3 reads TGTGCCAGCAGTTACTTCGTCGGTAGCGGGGGCCAAGGCGCAGATACGCAGTATTTT. It translates to CASSYFVGSGGQGADTQYF.

The chain is built from TRBV10-3 and TRBJ1-1; D unresolved. CDR3 length equals 14 residues. The germline gives CDR1 ENHRY, CDR2 SYGVKD. V lost 5 bases to trimming and J lost 8 bases, with 18 bases between them. CDR3 region: CAISRDHETFEAFF. Written as DNA, the CDR3 is TGTGCCATCAGTCGAGATCATGAGACGTTCGAAGCTTTCTTT.

The rearrangement joins TRBV6-8 to TRBJ2-1, with D possibly being TRBD2 (7 bases). The V gene lost 0 bases and the J gene lost 6 bases, with 21 bases spanning the gap. There are 18 residues in the CDR3. Germline values: CDR1 MNHGY, CDR2 SAAAGT. The CDR3 loop reads CASSYSKLLGGRGNEQFF. CDR3 coding DNA: TGTGCCAGCAGTTACTCGAAACTTTTGGGGGGGCGAGGCAATGAGCAGTTCTTC.

The chain couples TRBV6-2 or TRBV6-3 to TRBJ2-7, with TRBD2 identical over 11 bases. The germline V gene encodes CDR1 MNHEY and CDR2 SVGEGT. V was pared by 0 bases and J by 2 bases, with 6 bases of the junction left unmatched. This CDR3 has 17 amino acids. Here the CDR3 reads CASSYSGGLAVAYEQYF. DNA of the CDR3: TGTGCCAGCAGTTACTCCGGGGGACTAGCGGTAGCCTACGAGCAGTACTTC.

This clone was found once. V and J are TRBV2 and TRBJ1-4; 8 bases line up with TRBD1. Germline-derived CDR1 and CDR2 are SNHLY and FYNNEI. CDR3 size: 15 residues. V dropped 6 bases and J dropped 4; count of bases not matched to a gene: 7. CDR3 sequence reads: CASSPDRANNEKLFF. As DNA, the CDR3 is TGTGCCAGCAGCCCGGACAGGGCAAATAATGAAAAACTGTTTTTT.

The genes are TRBV7-9 and TRBJ1-6; D gene uncertain. The ends were cut back, 1 base at V and 12 bases at J, with 10 bases in the middle. The CDR3 consists of 13 residues. Germline CDR1 is SEHNR and CDR2 is FQNEAQ (reference sequence). CDR3 region: CASSLVREKPLHF. DNA of the CDR3: TGTGCCAGCAGCTTAGTTCGGGAAAAACCCCTCCACTTT.

This clone was observed a few times. This chain joins TRBV4-1 and TRBJ1-4; D is unresolved. Germline assignment: CDR1 MGHRA and CDR2 YSYEKL. V lost 1 base and J lost 1, with 7 bases in between. The length of the CDR3 is 15 residues. As DNA, the CDR3 is TGCGCCAGCAGCCAAGTTGAGGGAACTAATGAAAAACTGTTTTTT. This sequence encodes CASSQVEGTNEKLFF.

The chain joins TRBV12-3 or TRBV12-4 to TRBJ2-3, with a tentative D call TRBD2 (5 bases). The CDR3 totals 13 residues. V was trimmed by 6 bases and J by 3 bases, leaving 10 bases between them. The CDR3 here is CASSPRETDTQYF. The CDR3 DNA reads as TGTGCCAGCAGCCCCCGGGAAACAGATACGCAGTATTTT.

This clone was detected once. The V gene is TRBV2, the J gene TRBJ1-5, with 8 bases that match TRBD1. Germline V CDR1 and CDR2: SNHLY, FYNNEI. The V segment lost 9 bases and the J segment 6 bases; nucleotides outside the gene matches: 10. This CDR3 is 14 amino acids long. The CDR3 sequence: CARNGQGVSQPQHF. As DNA, the CDR3 is TGTGCCAGAAATGGACAGGGAGTGAGTCAGCCCCAGCATTTT.

This chain connects TRBV10-3 to TRBJ1-3, with D unresolved. V was shortened by 4 bases and J by 8 bases, with 6 bases between the two germline ends. In germline, CDR1 is ENHRY, CDR2 SYGVKD. This CDR3 has 11 residues. CDR3 sequence: CAISVRDTIYF. CDR3 bases: TGTGCCATCAGTGTGCGGGACACCATATATTTT.

The rearrangement uses TRBV7-9 and TRBJ2-2; D gene ambiguous. Trimming shortened V by 2 bases and J by 7 bases, and 5 bases separated the two germline ends. The CDR3 spans 12 residues. Germline V lookup: CDR1 SEHNR, CDR2 FQNEAQ (reference sequence). The CDR3 is CASSLIGGELFF. The CDR3 DNA follows: TGTGCCAGCAGCTTAATAGGCGGGGAGCTGTTTTTT. Based on the CDR3 plus reference TRBV7-9 and TRBJ2-2, the full variable domain is DTGVSQNPRHKITKRGQNVTFRCDPISEHNRLYWYRQTLGQGPEFLTYFQNEAQLEKSRLLSDRFSAERPKGSFSTLEIQRTEQGDSAMYLCASSLIGGELFFGEGSRLTVL.

The V gene is TRBV19, the J gene TRBJ1-2, with a possible D match to TRBD1 (5 bases). The length of the CDR3 is 14 residues. Looked up from germline, CDR1 is LNHDA and CDR2 is SQIVND (reference sequence). V lost 3 bases, J lost 4 bases, and 12 bases lay in between. CDR3: CASSMGQPIYGYTF. CDR3 sequence (DNA): TGTGCCAGTAGTATGGGGCAGCCCATCTATGGCTACACCTTC.

The J gene is TRBJ2-5, the V gene TRBV5-4; TRBD1 aligns across 7 bases. From germline, CDR1 is SGHNT and CDR2 YYREEE (reference sequence). V gave up 3 bases and J gave up 1 base; unmatched junction bases: 3. CDR3 length equals 14 residues. The CDR3 nucleotides read TGTGCCAGCAGCTCCGGGGACAGCCAAGAGACCCAGTACTTC. As protein: CASSSGDSQETQYF.

The rearrangement uses TRBV5-4 and TRBJ2-3; possibly TRBD2 for D (7 bases). Germline V CDR1 and CDR2: SGHNT, YYREEE (reference sequence). The length of the CDR3 is 15 residues. The V gene lost 6 bases and the J gene lost 3 bases, with 17 bases spanning the gap. The CDR3 DNA sequence: TGTGCCAGCACCTCAGCCAGGGGAGGGACAGATACGCAGTATTTT. It specifies CASTSARGGTDTQYF.

This chain uses TRBV6-5 with TRBJ1-2; D is undetermined. V was pared by 0 bases and J by 2 bases, with 10 bases between. This CDR3 has 15 amino acids. Germline assignment: CDR1 MNHEY and CDR2 SVGAGI. CDR3 in DNA: TGTGCCAGCAGTTACTCGGCGAGGTTAAACTATGGCTACACCTTC. This encodes CASSYSARLNYGYTF.

This clone was seen a handful of times. This chain uses TRBV11-3 with TRBJ2-5; 7 nucleotides match TRBD1. The germline V gene has CDR1 SGHNT and CDR2 YENEEA. CDR3 length: 14 amino acids. The trim removed 1 base at V and 5 bases at J, leaving 4 bases unmatched. CDR3 loop: CASSLGTGVETQYF. CDR3 DNA sequence: TGTGCCAGCAGCTTAGGGACAGGAGTCGAGACCCAGTACTTC.

The chain carries TRBV6-5 and TRBJ1-2; no clear D gene. V was clipped by 2 bases and J by 4 bases, with 11 bases between them. Germline-derived CDR1 and CDR2 are MNHEY and SVGAGI. This CDR3 region has 14 residues. This chain's CDR3 is CASSYQPAPYGYTF. The CDR3 DNA reads TGTGCCAGCAGTTACCAGCCGGCTCCCTATGGCTACACCTTC.

CDR3 protein: CASSPGQNYNYGYTF. The CDR3 DNA reads as TGTGCCAGCTCACCCGGACAGAATTATAACTATGGCTACACCTTC. The chain employs TRBV18 and TRBJ1-2, with a weak D call TRBD1 (6 bases). With 3 bases removed from V and 1 base from J, the gap between germline ends came to 12 bases. CDR1 is KGHSH, CDR2 LQKENI, per germline. The length of the CDR3 is 15 residues.

V gene TRBV28 combines with J gene TRBJ2-5; D ambiguous. Germline V gives CDR1 MDHEN, CDR2 SYDVKM. V was cut by 8 bases and J by 7 bases, with 14 bases left in between. The CDR3 spans 12 residues. The CDR3 coding sequence is TGTGCCAGCCAAATCCCAAGGAGGACCCAGTACTTC. This codes for CASQIPRRTQYF.

V is TRBV5-6 and J is TRBJ1-1; no reliable D call. This CDR3 is built from 12 residues. The V and J ends lost 0 bases and 8 bases respectively, with 8 bases between them. CDR1 SGHDT and CDR2 YYEEEE come from the germline V gene. The CDR3 is CASSLAGLEAFF. For the CDR3, the DNA is TGTGCCAGCAGCTTGGCGGGTTTGGAAGCTTTCTTT.